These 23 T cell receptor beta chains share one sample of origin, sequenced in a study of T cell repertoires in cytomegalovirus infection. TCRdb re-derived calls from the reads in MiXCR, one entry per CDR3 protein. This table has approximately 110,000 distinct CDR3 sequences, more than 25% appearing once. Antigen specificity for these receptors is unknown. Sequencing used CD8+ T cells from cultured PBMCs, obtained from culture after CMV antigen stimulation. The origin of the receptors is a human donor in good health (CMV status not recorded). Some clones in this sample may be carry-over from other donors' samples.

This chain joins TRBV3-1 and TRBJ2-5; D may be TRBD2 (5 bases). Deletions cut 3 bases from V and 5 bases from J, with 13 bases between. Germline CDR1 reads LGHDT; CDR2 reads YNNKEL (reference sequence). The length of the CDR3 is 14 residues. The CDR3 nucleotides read TGTGCCAGCAGCCACCAAGGGTCGGGGGAGACCCAGTACTTC. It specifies CASSHQGSGETQYF.

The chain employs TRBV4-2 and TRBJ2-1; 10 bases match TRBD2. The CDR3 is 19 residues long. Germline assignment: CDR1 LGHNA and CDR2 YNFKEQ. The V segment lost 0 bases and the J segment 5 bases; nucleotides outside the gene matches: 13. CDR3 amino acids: CASSQDGRASGGPNNEQFF. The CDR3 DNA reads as TGTGCCAGCAGCCAAGATGGGCGGGCTAGCGGGGGCCCCAACAATGAGCAGTTCTTC.

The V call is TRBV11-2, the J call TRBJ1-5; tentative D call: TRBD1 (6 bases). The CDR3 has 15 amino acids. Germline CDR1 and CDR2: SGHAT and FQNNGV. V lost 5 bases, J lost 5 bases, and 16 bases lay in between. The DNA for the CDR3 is TGTGCCAGCAGCCCCCGCACGGGGGCCCATCAGCCCCAGCATTTT. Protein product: CASSPRTGAHQPQHF.

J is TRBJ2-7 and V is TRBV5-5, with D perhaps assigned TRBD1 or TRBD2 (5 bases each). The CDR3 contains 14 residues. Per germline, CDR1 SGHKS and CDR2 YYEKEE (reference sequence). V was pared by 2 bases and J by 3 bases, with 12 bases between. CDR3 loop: CASSFAPRGYEQYF. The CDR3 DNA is TGTGCCAGCAGCTTTGCCCCGAGGGGCTACGAGCAGTACTTC.

CDR3 sequence reads: CASRSGWGYTF. The CDR3 DNA reads TGTGCCAGCAGATCCGGTTGGGGCTACACCTTC. The rearrangement uses TRBV5-6 and TRBJ1-2; D not resolved. This CDR3 is 11 amino acids long. Germline V gene data show CDR1 as SGHDT and CDR2 as YYEEEE. Between the trimmed V and J ends, which lost 5 bases and 8 bases, there was a span of 10 bases.

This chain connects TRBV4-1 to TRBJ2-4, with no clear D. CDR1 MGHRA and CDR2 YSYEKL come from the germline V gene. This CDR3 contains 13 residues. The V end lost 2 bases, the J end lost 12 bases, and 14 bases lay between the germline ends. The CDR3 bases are TGCGCCAGCAGCCAACACGACACCGCCGATCAGTACTTC. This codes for CASSQHDTADQYF.

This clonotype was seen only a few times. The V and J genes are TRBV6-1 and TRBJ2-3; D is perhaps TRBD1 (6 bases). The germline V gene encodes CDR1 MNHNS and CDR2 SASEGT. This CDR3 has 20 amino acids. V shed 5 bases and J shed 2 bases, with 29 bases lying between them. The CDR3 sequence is CASSTQGPALNQEDTDTQYF. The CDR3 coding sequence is TGTGCCAGCAGTACACAGGGACCCGCACTAAACCAAGAAGACACAGATACGCAGTATTTT.

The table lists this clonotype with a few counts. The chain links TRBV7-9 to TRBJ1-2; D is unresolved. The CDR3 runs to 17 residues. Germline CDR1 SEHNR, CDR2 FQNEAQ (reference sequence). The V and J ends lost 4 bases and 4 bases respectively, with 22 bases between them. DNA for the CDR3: TGTGCCAGCAGCTCGTCTGAACCAGGATTGTCGGGCTATGGCTACACCTTC. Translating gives CASSSSEPGLSGYGYTF.

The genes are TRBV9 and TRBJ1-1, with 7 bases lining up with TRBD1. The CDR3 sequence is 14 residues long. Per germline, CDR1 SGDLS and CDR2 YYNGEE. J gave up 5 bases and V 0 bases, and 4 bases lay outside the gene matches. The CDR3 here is CASSVGGGGTEAFF. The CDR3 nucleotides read TGTGCCAGCAGCGTAGGAGGGGGCGGTACTGAAGCTTTCTTT.

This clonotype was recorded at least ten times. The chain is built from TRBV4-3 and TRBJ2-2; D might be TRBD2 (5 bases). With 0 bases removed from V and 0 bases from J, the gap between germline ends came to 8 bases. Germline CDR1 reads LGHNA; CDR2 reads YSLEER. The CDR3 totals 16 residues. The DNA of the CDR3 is TGCGCCAGCAGCCAAGAACTAGTTGCGAACACCGGGGAGCTGTTTTTT. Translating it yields CASSQELVANTGELFF.

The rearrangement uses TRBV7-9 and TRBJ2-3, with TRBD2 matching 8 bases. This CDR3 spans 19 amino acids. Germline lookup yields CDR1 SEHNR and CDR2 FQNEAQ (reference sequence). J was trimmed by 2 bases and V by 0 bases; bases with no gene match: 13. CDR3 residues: CASSLAPGGGGPLTDTQYF. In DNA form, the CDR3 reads TGTGCCAGCAGCTTAGCGCCGGGAGGCGGGGGGCCTCTCACAGATACGCAGTATTTT.

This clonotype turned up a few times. The CDR3 DNA is TGCGCCAGCAGCCAAGCCGAGACAGGTCCGATCGACGAGCAGTACTTC. Protein product: CASSQAETGPIDEQYF. The chain joins TRBV4-1 to TRBJ2-7; a weak D match, TRBD1 (6 bases). This CDR3 region has 16 residues. Germline lookup yields CDR1 MGHRA and CDR2 YSYEKL. V gave up 1 base and J gave up 5 bases, with 18 bases separating them.

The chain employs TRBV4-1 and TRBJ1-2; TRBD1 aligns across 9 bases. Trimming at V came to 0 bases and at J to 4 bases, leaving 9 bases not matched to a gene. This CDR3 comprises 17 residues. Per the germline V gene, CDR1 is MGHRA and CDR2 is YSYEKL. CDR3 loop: CASSQDEGQGTFYGYTF. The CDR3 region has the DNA TGCGCCAGCAGCCAAGACGAAGGACAGGGGACCTTCTATGGCTACACCTTC.

The CDR3 loop is CASTLGQEGTEAFF. CDR3 bases: TGCGCCAGCACCCTCGGACAGGAGGGAACTGAAGCTTTCTTT. The rearrangement uses TRBV5-1 and TRBJ1-1; 7 bases match TRBD1. Germline V gives CDR1 SGHRS, CDR2 YFSETQ. The trim removed 6 bases at V and 5 bases at J, leaving 10 bases unmatched. This CDR3 is 14 amino acids long. Filled out from reference TRBV5-1 and TRBJ1-1, the complete variable domain reads KAGVTQTPRYLIKTRGQQVTLSCSPISGHRSVSWYQQTPGQGLQFLFEYFSETQRNKGNFPGRFSGRQFSNSRSEMNVSTLELGDSALYLCASTLGQEGTEAFFGQGTRLTVV.

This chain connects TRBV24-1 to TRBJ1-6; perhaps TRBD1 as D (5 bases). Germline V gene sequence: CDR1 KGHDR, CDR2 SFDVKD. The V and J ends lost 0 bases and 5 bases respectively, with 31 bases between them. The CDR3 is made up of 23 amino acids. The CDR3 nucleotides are TGTGCCACCAGTGATTTGTGGGCGGTGTTGGGGACCTACCTAGACGCGGATAATTCACCCCTCCACTTT. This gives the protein CATSDLWAVLGTYLDADNSPLHF.

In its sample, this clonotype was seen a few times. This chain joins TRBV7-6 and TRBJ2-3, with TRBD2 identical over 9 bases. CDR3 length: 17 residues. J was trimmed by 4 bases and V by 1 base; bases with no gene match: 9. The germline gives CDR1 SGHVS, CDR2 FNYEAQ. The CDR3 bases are TGTGCCAGCAGCTTAGTCCCTGCTAGCGGGGATGCAGATACGCAGTATTTT. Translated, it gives CASSLVPASGDADTQYF.

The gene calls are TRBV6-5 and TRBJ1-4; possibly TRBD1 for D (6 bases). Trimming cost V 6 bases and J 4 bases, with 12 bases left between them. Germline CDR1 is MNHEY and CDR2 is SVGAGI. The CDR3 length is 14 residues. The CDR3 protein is CASSTGQINEKLFF. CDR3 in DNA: TGTGCCAGCAGCACCGGACAGATTAATGAAAAACTGTTTTTT.

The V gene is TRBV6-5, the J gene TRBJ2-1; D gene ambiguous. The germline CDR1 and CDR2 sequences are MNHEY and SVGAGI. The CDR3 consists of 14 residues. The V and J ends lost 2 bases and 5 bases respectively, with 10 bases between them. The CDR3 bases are TGTGCCAGCAGTTACCCCACAGCGAACAATGAGCAGTTCTTC. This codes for CASSYPTANNEQFF.

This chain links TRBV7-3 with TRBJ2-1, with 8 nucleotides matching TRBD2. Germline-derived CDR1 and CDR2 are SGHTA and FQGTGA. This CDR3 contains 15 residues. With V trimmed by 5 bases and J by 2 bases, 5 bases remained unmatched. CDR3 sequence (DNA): TGTGCCAGCAGCCAGCTAGCGGGTCCCTACAATGAGCAGTTCTTC. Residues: CASSQLAGPYNEQFF.

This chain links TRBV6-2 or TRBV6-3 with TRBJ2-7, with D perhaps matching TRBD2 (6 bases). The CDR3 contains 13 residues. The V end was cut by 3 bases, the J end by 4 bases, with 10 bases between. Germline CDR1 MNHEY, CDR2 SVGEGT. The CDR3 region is CASSYGEVYEQYF. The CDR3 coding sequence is TGTGCCAGCAGTTATGGGGAGGTATACGAGCAGTACTTC.

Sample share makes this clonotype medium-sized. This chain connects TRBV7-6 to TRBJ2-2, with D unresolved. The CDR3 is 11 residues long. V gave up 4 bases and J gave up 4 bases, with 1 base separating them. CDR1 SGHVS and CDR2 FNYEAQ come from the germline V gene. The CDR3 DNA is TGTGCCAGCAGCTCCACCGGGGAGCTGTTTTTT. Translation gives CASSSTGELFF. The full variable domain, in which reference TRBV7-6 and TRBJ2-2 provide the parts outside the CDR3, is GAGVSQSPRYKVTKRGQDVALRCDPISGHVSLYWYRQALGQGPEFLTYFNYEAQQDKSGLPNDRFSAERPEGSISTLTIQRTEQRDSAMYRCASSSTGELFFGEGSRLTVL.

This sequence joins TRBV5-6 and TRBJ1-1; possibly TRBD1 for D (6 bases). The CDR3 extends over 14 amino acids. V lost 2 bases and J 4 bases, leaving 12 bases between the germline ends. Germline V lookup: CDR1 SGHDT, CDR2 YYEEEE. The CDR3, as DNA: TGTGCCAGCAGCTTTAGGGGGTTGGTCACTGAAGCTTTCTTT. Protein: CASSFRGLVTEAFF.

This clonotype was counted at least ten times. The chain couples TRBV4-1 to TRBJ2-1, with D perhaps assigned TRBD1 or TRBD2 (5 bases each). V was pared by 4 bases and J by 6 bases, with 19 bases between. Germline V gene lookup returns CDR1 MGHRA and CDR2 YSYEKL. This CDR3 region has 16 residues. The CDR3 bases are TGCGCCAGCAGCCTATACGTCCGGGACCCAGTCAATGAGCAGTTCTTC. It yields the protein CASSLYVRDPVNEQFF.